Only a few counts were recorded for the clone carrying this T cell receptor (beta chain). Its antigen is not identified. These data originate in a study of shared clonotypes between healthy human individuals. Study-level points and caveats: Against clonotypes common to all four donors, non-shared ones had lower generation probabilities.

The authors ran the assay at deep level. Sequencing used immunoSEQ multiplex PCR; TCRdb keeps in-frame clones, though not all of them. This table holds hundreds of thousands of clones, around two thirds found once. CDR1 and CDR2 from the germline V gene are MDHEN and SYDVKM. The CDR3 length is 16 residues. The germline V and J ends were trimmed by 4 bases and 5 bases, with 20 bases remaining between them. Free of recent acute infections or vaccinations, the donors were healthy HIV-negative adults. Into CD45RA+ naive and CD45RA-negative memory subsets, the CD4+ cells were split. The chain links TRBV28 to TRBJ1-2; D gene ambiguous. The TCR comes from a woman under 40 in good health. The sequencing input was memory CD4+ T cells sorted from blood. Subset noted: CD45RA-negative fraction. The CDR3 spells CASSSLLNLVNYGYTF. The CDR3 nucleotides are TGTGCCAGCAGTTCTCTGCTCAACCTCGTAAATTATGGCTACACCTTC.